These 22 T cell receptor beta chains share one sample of origin, sequenced in a study of blood T cell repertoires in COVID-19. TCRdb's copy holds only in-frame clones and misses some; the assay was immunoSEQ multiplex PCR. The data hold 300,000 to 350,000 clones, with over 70% observed a single time. The sequenced sample consisted of PBMCs or T cells enriched from blood (not recorded which). These receptors originate from a man under 40 who had recovered from COVID-19.

The CDR3 is CASSVEAGVGGYTF. DNA for the CDR3: TGTGCCAGCAGCGTAGAGGCAGGGGTCGGAGGCTACACCTTC. V gene TRBV9 combines with J gene TRBJ1-2, with D perhaps TRBD1 (6 bases). The V end lost 0 bases, the J end lost 8 bases, and 14 bases lay between the germline ends. CDR3 size: 14 residues. Germline V gene lookup returns CDR1 SGDLS and CDR2 YYNGEE.

The gene calls are TRBV4-1 and TRBJ2-5; no definite D call. Germline V lookup: CDR1 MGHRA, CDR2 YSYEKL. V lost 1 base and J lost 3, with 6 bases in between. The CDR3 runs to 13 residues. CDR3 amino acids: CASSQAREETQYF. CDR3 DNA: TGCGCCAGCAGCCAAGCCCGAGAAGAGACCCAGTACTTC.

This clone occurred once. The chain is built from TRBV9 and TRBJ2-3; a weak D match, TRBD2 (7 bases). Trimming cost V 0 bases and J 1 base, with 12 bases left between them. CDR3 length: 16 residues. Germline-derived CDR1 and CDR2 are SGDLS and YYNGEE. The CDR3 bases are TGTGCCAGCAGCGTAGGTGGGGGGGCGGGCACAGATACGCAGTATTTT. It yields the protein CASSVGGGAGTDTQYF.

The chain is built from TRBV27 and TRBJ1-1; 9 bases match TRBD1. This CDR3 has 14 residues. The germline V gene has CDR1 MNHEY and CDR2 SMNVEV (reference sequence). V shed 5 bases, J shed 5 bases, and the junction held 6 bases outside the gene matches. CDR3 sequence reads: CASSTTGGWTEAFF. The CDR3 DNA is TGTGCCAGCAGTACGACAGGGGGTTGGACTGAAGCTTTCTTT.

The chain uses TRBV27 and TRBJ2-7; D is unresolved. The CDR3 extends over 11 amino acids. From germline, CDR1 is MNHEY and CDR2 SMNVEV (reference sequence). Trimming removed 6 bases at V and 2 bases at J, with 5 bases between. CDR3 nucleotides: TGTGCCAGCAGACGAGCCTACGAGCAGTACTTC. Protein product: CASRRAYEQYF.

The chain links TRBV27 to TRBJ1-5; 8 nucleotides align to TRBD1. Germline V lookup: CDR1 MNHEY, CDR2 SMNVEV (reference sequence). The CDR3 is made up of 13 amino acids. The V segment lost 5 bases and the J segment 5 bases; nucleotides outside the gene matches: 2. This CDR3 reads CASSLTGDQPQHF. The CDR3 bases are TGTGCCAGCAGTCTGACAGGGGATCAGCCCCAGCATTTT.

This clone came up once. The chain carries TRBV5-4 and TRBJ2-1; 13 bases are a match to TRBD2. The trim removed 0 bases at V and 3 bases at J, leaving 0 bases unmatched. This CDR3 comprises 16 residues. Germline CDR1 SGHNT, CDR2 YYREEE (reference sequence). The CDR3 DNA reads as TGTGCCAGCAGCTTGGGGACTAGCGGGGGCTACAATGAGCAGTTCTTC. This sequence encodes CASSLGTSGGYNEQFF.

This chain links TRBV2 with TRBJ2-2; maybe TRBD1 (5 bases). The germline V and J ends were trimmed by 6 bases and 4 bases, with 15 bases remaining between them. Germline values: CDR1 SNHLY, CDR2 FYNNEI. CDR3 length equals 15 residues. In DNA, the CDR3 is TGTGCCAGCAGCGTACAATTACAGGTCACCGGGGAGCTGTTTTTT. Translating it yields CASSVQLQVTGELFF.

The CDR3 here is CASSFRDRVAGELFF. DNA of the CDR3: TGTGCCAGCAGCTTCCGGGACAGGGTTGCCGGGGAGCTGTTTTTT. The rearrangement uses TRBV9 and TRBJ2-2; TRBD1 agrees at 9 bases. CDR3 size: 15 residues. The germline V gene encodes CDR1 SGDLS and CDR2 YYNGEE. V shed 4 bases, J shed 6 bases, and the junction held 7 bases outside the gene matches.

The genes are TRBV28 and TRBJ1-1, with 9 bases aligning to TRBD1. CDR1 and CDR2 (germline): MDHEN, SYDVKM. The CDR3 runs 15 residues. The V gene end was trimmed by 3 bases and the J gene end by 5 bases; junction bases not matched to a gene: 7. This CDR3 reads CASSLSGTGRTEAFF. The CDR3 DNA reads TGTGCCAGCAGTTTGTCCGGGACAGGGAGGACTGAAGCTTTCTTT.

The chain links TRBV23-1 to TRBJ1-2; D remains ambiguous. TRBV23-1 belongs to the ORF category, with a function that is uncertain. CDR3 length equals 16 residues. DNA of the CDR3: TGCGGGCAAATTTCCAGCACGGGGAGGGTTCCCTATGGCTACACCTTC. It specifies CGQISSTGRVPYGYTF.

This chain joins TRBV11-2 and TRBJ1-2; TRBD1 might be the D (6 bases). With 1 base removed from V and 0 bases from J, the gap between germline ends came to 9 bases. Per germline, CDR1 SGHAT and CDR2 FQNNGV. CDR3 length equals 15 residues. The CDR3 DNA follows: TGTGCCAGCAGCTTAGGGGACAAGGCTAACTATGGCTACACCTTC. It yields the protein CASSLGDKANYGYTF. The complete variable domain, with remaining parts taken from reference TRBV11-2 and TRBJ1-2, reads EAGVAQSPRYKIIEKRQSVAFWCNPISGHATLYWYQQILGQGPKLLIQFQNNGVVDDSQLPKDRFSAERLKGVDSTLKIQPAKLEDSAVYLCASSLGDKANYGYTFGSGTRLTVV.

This clone was seen once. This chain joins TRBV18 and TRBJ2-3; 16 bases are shared with TRBD2. CDR1 KGHSH and CDR2 LQKENI come from the germline V gene. The CDR3 totals 18 residues. V lost 3 bases and J lost 0; bases outside the gene matches: 3. The CDR3 bases are TGTGCCAGCTCACCCCCGGGACTAGCGGGGGGGAGCACAGATACGCAGTATTTT. It is translated as CASSPPGLAGGSTDTQYF.

This chain uses TRBV3-1 (or the pseudogene TRBV3-2) with TRBJ1-1; no definite D call. V shed 1 base and J shed 2 bases, with 14 bases lying between them. The germline gives CDR1 LGHDT, CDR2 YNNKEL (reference sequence). CDR3 length: 16 amino acids. The CDR3 nucleotides are TGTGCCAGCAGCCAAGTGAGATCTGGGCTAAACACTGAAGCTTTCTTT. It encodes CASSQVRSGLNTEAFF.

The chain joins TRBV4-1 to TRBJ2-5; 9 nucleotides line up with TRBD2. This CDR3 is built from 13 residues. The germline gives CDR1 MGHRA, CDR2 YSYEKL. The V segment lost 1 base and the J segment 8 bases; nucleotides outside the gene matches: 2. Here the CDR3 DNA reads TGCGCCAGCAGCCAAGCTAGCGGGGCAACCCAGTACTTC. Protein: CASSQASGATQYF.

The chain uses TRBV13 and TRBJ2-5; 11 nucleotides agree with TRBD2. Germline-derived CDR1 and CDR2 are PRHDT and FYEKMQ (reference sequence). The CDR3 covers 15 residues. V was pared by 6 bases and J by 5 bases, with 8 bases of the junction left unmatched. CDR3 sequence: CASRPTSGGRETQYF. The DNA for the CDR3 is TGTGCCAGCAGACCAACTAGCGGGGGCCGGGAGACCCAGTACTTC.

This clone was observed once. V gene TRBV29-1 combines with J gene TRBJ1-5; D remains unclear. From germline, CDR1 is SQVTM and CDR2 ANQGSEA. The V gene lost 0 bases and the J gene lost 0 bases, with 6 bases spanning the gap. This CDR3 spans 14 amino acids. In DNA form, the CDR3 reads TGCAGCGTTGAAGATCAGTGTAGCAATCAGCCCCAGCATTTT. Translated: CSVEDQCSNQPQHF.

This sequence joins TRBV6-5 and TRBJ1-2; tentative D call: TRBD1 (6 bases). The germline V gene encodes CDR1 MNHEY and CDR2 SVGAGI. V was trimmed by 6 bases and J by 4 bases, leaving 15 bases between them. The CDR3 consists of 14 residues. This chain's CDR3 is CASRPTGFFYGYTF. Written as DNA, the CDR3 is TGTGCCAGCAGACCGACAGGATTCTTCTATGGCTACACCTTC.

The rearrangement links TRBV28 to TRBJ2-3; D gene unclear. The germline V gene has CDR1 MDHEN and CDR2 SYDVKM. This CDR3 comprises 13 residues. Trimming cost V 5 bases and J 5 bases, with 11 bases left between them. In DNA form, the CDR3 reads TGTGCCAGCAGTACGAACCCAGGAGATACGCAGTATTTT. This codes for CASSTNPGDTQYF. The complete variable domain, with remaining parts taken from reference TRBV28 and TRBJ2-3, reads DVKVTQSSRYLVKRTGEKVFLECVQDMDHENMFWYRQDPGLGLRLIYFSYDVKMKEKGDIPEGYSVSREKKERFSLILESASTNQTSMYLCASSTNPGDTQYFGPGTRLTVL.

V and J are TRBV4-1 and TRBJ1-1; D gene unclear. V was trimmed by 7 bases and J by 4 bases, leaving 19 bases between them. Germline assignment: CDR1 MGHRA and CDR2 YSYEKL. CDR3 length equals 15 residues. CDR3 sequence: CASNLYPQQLTEAFF. CDR3 in DNA: TGCGCCAGCAACCTTTACCCCCAACAGCTCACTGAAGCTTTCTTT.

The CDR3 bases are TGCGCCAGCACTAGGCCTGGGCAAGAGACCCAGTACTTC. Translating gives CASTRPGQETQYF. The gene calls are TRBV5-1 and TRBJ2-5; D gene uncertain. This CDR3 spans 13 amino acids. The V end lost 6 bases, the J end lost 2 bases, and 11 bases lay between the germline ends. Per germline, CDR1 SGHRS and CDR2 YFSETQ. Complete variable domain (other parts from reference TRBV5-1 and TRBJ2-5): KAGVTQTPRYLIKTRGQQVTLSCSPISGHRSVSWYQQTPGQGLQFLFEYFSETQRNKGNFPGRFSGRQFSNSRSEMNVSTLELGDSALYLCASTRPGQETQYFGPGTRLLVL.

The chain couples TRBV28 to TRBJ2-7, with 13 nucleotides matching TRBD2. Germline-derived CDR1 and CDR2 are MDHEN and SYDVKM. V lost 2 bases, J lost 3 bases, and 7 bases stayed unmatched. CDR3 length equals 17 residues. CDR3 nucleotide sequence: TGTGCCAGCAGTTTAACACTAGCGGGGGGGCCCCTCTACGAGCAGTACTTC. Protein: CASSLTLAGGPLYEQYF.